This TCR beta chain was sequenced for a study of cytomegalovirus exposure and HLA in healthy donors. Data came from immunoSEQ multiplex PCR; TCRdb stores just in-frame clones and leaves some out. In the table there are more than 250,000 clones, roughly 90% of which are singletons. The CDR3 length is 15 residues. V was shortened by 3 bases and J by 3 bases, with 15 bases between the two germline ends. Germline CDR1 SGHVS, CDR2 FNYEAQ. The material sequenced was PBMCs. The source is a woman between 18 and 29 years old in good health and CMV-seronegative. This chain joins TRBV7-6 and TRBJ2-7; D might be TRBD1 (5 bases). The CDR3 DNA reads as TGTGCCAGCAGCTTCTCTGACAGCCCGAACTACGAGCAGTACTTC. Translated: CASSFSDSPNYEQYF.